This section outlines one T cell receptor (beta chain) sequence together with its context. The table came from immunoSEQ multiplex PCR; TCRdb's copy has only in-frame clones and leaves some out. The data contain approximately 170,000 clones, 75% to 90% of them seen just once; the ten biggest clones take up less than 0.85%. The sample comes from a study of blood T cell repertoires in COVID-19. The germline V gene has CDR1 SEHNR and CDR2 FQNEAQ (reference sequence). V was shortened by 5 bases and J by 4 bases, with 11 bases between the two germline ends. CDR3 size: 13 residues. Two negative PCRs, clearance, or symptom resolution were required of recovered Cohort 3 donors.

Material for sequencing was PBMCs or T cells enriched from blood (not recorded which). The clonotype comes from a young woman who had recovered from COVID-19. The chain combines TRBV7-9 with TRBJ1-1; D not certain. The CDR3 here is CASSPWGGTEAFF. CDR3 bases: TGTGCCAGCAGCCCGTGGGGAGGCACTGAAGCTTTCTTT.